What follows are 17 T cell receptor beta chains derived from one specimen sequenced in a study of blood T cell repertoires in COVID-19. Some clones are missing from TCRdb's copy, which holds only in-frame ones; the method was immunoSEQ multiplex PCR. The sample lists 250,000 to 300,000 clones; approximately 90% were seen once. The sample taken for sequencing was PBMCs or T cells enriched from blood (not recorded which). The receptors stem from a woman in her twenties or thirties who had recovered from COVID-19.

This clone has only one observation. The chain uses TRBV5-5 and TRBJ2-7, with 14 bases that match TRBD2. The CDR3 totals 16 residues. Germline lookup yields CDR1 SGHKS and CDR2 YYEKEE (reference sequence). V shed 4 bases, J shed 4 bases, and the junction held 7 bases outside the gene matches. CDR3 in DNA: TGTGCCAGCAGCCCCGGGACTAGCGGGAGTTTGTACGAGCAGTACTTC. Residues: CASSPGTSGSLYEQYF. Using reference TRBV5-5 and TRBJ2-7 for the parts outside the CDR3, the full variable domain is DAGVTQSPTHLIKTRGQQVTLRCSPISGHKSVSWYQQVLGQGPQFIFQYYEKEERGRGNFPDRFSARQFPNYSSELNVNALLLGDSALYLCASSPGTSGSLYEQYFGPGTRLTVT.

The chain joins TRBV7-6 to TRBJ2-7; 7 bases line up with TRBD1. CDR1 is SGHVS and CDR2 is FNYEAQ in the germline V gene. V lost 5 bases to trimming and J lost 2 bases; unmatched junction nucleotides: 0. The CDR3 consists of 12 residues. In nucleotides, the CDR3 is TGTGCCAGCAGCGACAGGGCCTACGAGCAGTACTTC. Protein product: CASSDRAYEQYF.

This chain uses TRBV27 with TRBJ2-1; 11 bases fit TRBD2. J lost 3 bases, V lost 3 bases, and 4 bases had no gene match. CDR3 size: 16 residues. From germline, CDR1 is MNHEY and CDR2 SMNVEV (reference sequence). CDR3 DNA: TGTGCCAGCAGTTTTACTAGCGGGAGCTTCTACAATGAGCAGTTCTTC. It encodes CASSFTSGSFYNEQFF.

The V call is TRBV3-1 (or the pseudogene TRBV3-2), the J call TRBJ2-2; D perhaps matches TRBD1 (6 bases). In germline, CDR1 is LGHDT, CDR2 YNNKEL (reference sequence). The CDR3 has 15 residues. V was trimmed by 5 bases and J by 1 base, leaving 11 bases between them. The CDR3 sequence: CASSYNRENTGELFF. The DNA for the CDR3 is TGTGCCAGCAGCTATAACAGGGAGAACACCGGGGAGCTGTTTTTT.

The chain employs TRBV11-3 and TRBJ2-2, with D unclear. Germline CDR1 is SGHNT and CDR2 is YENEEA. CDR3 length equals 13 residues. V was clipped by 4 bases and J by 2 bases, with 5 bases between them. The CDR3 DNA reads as TGTGCCAGCAGCTCCAAAAACACCGGGGAGCTGTTTTTT. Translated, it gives CASSSKNTGELFF.

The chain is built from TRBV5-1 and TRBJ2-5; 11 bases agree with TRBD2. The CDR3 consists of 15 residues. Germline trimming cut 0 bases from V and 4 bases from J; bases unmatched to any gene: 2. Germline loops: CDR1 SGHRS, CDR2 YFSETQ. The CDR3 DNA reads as TGCGCCAGCAGCTTGGAAGGGACTAGCGGAGAGACCCAGTACTTC. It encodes CASSLEGTSGETQYF.

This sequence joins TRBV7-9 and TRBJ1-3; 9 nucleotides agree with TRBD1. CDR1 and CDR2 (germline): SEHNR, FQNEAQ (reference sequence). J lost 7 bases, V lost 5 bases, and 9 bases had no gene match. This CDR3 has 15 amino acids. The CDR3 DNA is TGTGCCAGCAGCCTCCTCGAGGACAGGGGTAACACCATATATTTT. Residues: CASSLLEDRGNTIYF. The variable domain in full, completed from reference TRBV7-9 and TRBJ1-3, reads DTGVSQNPRHKITKRGQNVTFRCDPISEHNRLYWYRQTLGQGPEFLTYFQNEAQLEKSRLLSDRFSAERPKGSFSTLEIQRTEQGDSAMYLCASSLLEDRGNTIYFGEGSWLTVV.

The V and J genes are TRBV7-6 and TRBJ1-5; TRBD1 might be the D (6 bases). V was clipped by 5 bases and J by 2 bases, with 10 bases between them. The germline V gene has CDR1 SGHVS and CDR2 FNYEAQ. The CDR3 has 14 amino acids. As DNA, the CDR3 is TGTGCCAGCAGCCAAAGACAGGGCAATCAGCCCCAGCATTTT. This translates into CASSQRQGNQPQHF.

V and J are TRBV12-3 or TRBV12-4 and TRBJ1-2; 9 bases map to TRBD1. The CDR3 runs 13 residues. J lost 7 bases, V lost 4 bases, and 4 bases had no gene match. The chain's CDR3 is CASSSGQGGGYTF. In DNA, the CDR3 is TGTGCCAGCAGTTCGGGACAGGGAGGTGGCTACACCTTC.

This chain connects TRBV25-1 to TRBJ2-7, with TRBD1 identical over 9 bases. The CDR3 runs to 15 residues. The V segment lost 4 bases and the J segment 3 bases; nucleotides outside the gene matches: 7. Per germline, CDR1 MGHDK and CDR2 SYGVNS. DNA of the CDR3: TGTGCCAGCAGTGGTAACAGGGGGCGTCGCTACGAGCAGTACTTC. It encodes CASSGNRGRRYEQYF.

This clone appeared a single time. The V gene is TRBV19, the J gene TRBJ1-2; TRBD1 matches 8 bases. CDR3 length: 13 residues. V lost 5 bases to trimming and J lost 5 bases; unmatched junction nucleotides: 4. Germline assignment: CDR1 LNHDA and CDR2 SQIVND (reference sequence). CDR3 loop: CASSFRQGYGYTF. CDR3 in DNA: TGTGCCAGTAGTTTTCGACAGGGGTATGGCTACACCTTC.

The CDR3 loop is CASSGYTGTGGNQPQHF. CDR3 in DNA: TGTGCCAGCAGTGGATACACCGGGACAGGAGGTAATCAGCCCCAGCATTTT. The chain links TRBV25-1 to TRBJ1-5, with TRBD1 matching 8 bases. CDR1 and CDR2 (germline): MGHDK, SYGVNS. The CDR3 extends over 17 amino acids. Trimming cost V 4 bases and J 4 bases; bases outside gene matches: 12.

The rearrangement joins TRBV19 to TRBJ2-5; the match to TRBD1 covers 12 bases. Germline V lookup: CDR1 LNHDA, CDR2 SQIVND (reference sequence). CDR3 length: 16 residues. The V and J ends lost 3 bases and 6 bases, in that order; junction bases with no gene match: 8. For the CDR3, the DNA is TGTGCCAGTAGTATGCTCCCGGGACAGGGGGCGAAGACCCAGTACTTC. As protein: CASSMLPGQGAKTQYF.

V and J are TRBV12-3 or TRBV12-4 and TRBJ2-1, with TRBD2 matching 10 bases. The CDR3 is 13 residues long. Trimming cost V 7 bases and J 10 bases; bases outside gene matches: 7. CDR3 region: CASTPSGGEEQFF. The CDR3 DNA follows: TGTGCCAGCACTCCCAGCGGGGGGGAGGAGCAGTTCTTC.

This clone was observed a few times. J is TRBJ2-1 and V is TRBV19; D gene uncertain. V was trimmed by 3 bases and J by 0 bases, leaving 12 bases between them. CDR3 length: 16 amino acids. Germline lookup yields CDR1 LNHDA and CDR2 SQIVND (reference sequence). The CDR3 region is CASSISPSGSYNEQFF. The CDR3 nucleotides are TGTGCCAGTAGTATTAGTCCATCCGGCTCCTACAATGAGCAGTTCTTC.

CDR3 region: CASSGRDRDRETQYF. CDR3 sequence (DNA): TGCGCCAGCAGCGGCCGGGACAGGGATCGAGAGACCCAGTACTTC. The V call is TRBV5-1, the J call TRBJ2-5, with 9 bases fitting TRBD1. Germline CDR1 SGHRS, CDR2 YFSETQ. V was pared by 4 bases and J by 4 bases, with 8 bases of the junction left unmatched. The CDR3 is made up of 15 amino acids.

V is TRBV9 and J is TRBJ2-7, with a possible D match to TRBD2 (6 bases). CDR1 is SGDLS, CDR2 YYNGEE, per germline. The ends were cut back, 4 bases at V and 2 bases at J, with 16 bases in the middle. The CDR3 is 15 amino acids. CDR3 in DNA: TGTGCCAGCAGCCCCCGACTAGACCCAGCCTACGAGCAGTACTTC. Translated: CASSPRLDPAYEQYF.